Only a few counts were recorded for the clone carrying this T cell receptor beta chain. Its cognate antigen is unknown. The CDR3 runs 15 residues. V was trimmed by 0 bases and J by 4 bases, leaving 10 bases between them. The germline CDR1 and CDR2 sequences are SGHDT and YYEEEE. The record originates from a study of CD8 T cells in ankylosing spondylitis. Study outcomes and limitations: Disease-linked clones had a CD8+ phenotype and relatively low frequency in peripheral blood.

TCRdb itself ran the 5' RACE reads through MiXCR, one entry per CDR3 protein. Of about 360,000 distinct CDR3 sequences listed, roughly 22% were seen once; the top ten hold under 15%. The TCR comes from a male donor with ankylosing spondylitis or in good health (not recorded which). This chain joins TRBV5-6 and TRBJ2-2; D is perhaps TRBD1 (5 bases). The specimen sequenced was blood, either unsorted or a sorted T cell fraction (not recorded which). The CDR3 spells CASSLGQYITGELFF. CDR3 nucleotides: TGTGCCAGCAGCTTGGGACAGTATATCACCGGGGAGCTGTTTTTT.